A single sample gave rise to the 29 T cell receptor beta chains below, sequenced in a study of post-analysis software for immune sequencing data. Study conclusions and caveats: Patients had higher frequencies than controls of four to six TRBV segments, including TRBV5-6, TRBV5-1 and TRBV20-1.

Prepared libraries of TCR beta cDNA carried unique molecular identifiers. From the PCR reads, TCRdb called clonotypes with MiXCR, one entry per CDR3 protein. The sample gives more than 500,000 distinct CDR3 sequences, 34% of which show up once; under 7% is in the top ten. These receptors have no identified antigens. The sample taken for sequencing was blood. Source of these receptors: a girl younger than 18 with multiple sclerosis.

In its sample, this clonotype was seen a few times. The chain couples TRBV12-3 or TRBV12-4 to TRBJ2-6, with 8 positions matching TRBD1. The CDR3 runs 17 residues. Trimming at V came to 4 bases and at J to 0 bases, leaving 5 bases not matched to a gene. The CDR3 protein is CASSSGQGLSGANVLTF. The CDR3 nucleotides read TGTGCCAGCAGTTCTGGACAGGGCCTCTCTGGGGCCAACGTCCTGACTTTC.

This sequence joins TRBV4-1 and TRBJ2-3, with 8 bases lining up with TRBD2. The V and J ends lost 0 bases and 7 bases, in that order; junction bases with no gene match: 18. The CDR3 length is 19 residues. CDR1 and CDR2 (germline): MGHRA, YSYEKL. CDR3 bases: TGCGCCAGCAGCCAAGATGGTATCGGATCAGCGGGAGACGCTCATACGCAGTATTTT. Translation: CASSQDGIGSAGDAHTQYF.

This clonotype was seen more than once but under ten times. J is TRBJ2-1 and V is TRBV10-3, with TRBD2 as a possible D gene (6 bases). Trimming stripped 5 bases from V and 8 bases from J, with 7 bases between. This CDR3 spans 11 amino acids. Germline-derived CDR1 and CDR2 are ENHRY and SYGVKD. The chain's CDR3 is CAISRGDEQFF. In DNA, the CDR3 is TGTGCCATCAGTCGCGGGGATGAGCAGTTCTTC.

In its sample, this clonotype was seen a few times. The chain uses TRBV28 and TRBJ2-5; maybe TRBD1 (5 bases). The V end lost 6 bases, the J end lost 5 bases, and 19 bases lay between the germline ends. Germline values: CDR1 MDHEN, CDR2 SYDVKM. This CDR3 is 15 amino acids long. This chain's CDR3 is CASSDTETAMETQYF. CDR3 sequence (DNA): TGTGCCAGCAGCGATACAGAGACAGCTATGGAGACCCAGTACTTC.

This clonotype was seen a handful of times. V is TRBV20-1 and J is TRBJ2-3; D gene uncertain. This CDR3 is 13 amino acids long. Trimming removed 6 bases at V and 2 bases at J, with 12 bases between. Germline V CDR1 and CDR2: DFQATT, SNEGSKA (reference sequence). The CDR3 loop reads CSAAGDFTDTQYF. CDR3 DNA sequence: TGCAGTGCGGCCGGCGACTTCACAGATACGCAGTATTTT.

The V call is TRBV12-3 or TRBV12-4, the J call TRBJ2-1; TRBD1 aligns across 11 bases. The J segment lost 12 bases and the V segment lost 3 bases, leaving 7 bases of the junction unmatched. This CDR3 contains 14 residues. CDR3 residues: CASSLGTGGIRQFF. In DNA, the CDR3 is TGTGCCAGCAGTTTGGGGACAGGGGGAATTCGGCAGTTCTTC.

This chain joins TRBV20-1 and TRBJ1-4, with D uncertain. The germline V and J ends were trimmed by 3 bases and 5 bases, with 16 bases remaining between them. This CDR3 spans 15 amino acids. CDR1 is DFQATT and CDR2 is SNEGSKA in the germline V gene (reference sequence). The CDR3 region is CSASPGGLENEKLFF. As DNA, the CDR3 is TGCAGTGCTAGCCCGGGCGGGTTGGAGAATGAAAAACTGTTTTTT.

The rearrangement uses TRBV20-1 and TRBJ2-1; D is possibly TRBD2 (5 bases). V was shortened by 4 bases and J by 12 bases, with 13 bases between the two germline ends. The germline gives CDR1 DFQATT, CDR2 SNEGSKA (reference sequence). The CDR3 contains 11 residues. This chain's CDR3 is CSATRVRGQFF. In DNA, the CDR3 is TGCAGTGCTACGAGGGTTCGCGGGCAGTTCTTC.

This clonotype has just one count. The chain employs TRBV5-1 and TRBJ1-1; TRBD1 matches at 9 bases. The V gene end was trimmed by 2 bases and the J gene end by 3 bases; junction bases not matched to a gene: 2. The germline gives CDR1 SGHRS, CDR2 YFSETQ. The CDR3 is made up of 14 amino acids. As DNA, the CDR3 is TGCGCCAGCAGCTTACAGGGGGCTGACACTGAAGCTTTCTTT. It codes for CASSLQGADTEAFF.

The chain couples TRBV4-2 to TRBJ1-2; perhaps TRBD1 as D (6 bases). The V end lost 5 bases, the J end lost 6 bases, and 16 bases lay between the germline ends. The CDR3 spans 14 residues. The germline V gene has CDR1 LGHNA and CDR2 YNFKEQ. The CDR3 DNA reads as TGTGCCAGCAGCAAGAGGGGGTTGGGGGATGGCTACACCTTC. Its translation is CASSKRGLGDGYTF.

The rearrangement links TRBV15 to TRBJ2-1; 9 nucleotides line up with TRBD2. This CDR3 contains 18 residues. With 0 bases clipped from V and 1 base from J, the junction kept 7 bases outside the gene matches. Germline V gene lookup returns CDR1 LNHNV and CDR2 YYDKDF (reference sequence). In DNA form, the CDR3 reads TGTGCCACCAGCAGAGATATGGCTAGCGGGGCATCCTACAATGAGCAGTTCTTC. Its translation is CATSRDMASGASYNEQFF.

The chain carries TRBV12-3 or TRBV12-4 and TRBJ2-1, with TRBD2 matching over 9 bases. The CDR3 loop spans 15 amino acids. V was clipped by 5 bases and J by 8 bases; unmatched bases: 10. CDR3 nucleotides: TGTGCCAGCAGTCCCTCGACTAGCGGTGTTGATGAGCAGTTCTTC. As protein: CASSPSTSGVDEQFF.

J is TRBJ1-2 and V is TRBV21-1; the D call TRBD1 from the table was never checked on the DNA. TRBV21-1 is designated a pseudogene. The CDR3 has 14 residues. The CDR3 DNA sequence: TGTGCCAGCAGCAAACCGTCGACAGGGTATGGCTACACCTTC. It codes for CASSKPSTGYGYTF.

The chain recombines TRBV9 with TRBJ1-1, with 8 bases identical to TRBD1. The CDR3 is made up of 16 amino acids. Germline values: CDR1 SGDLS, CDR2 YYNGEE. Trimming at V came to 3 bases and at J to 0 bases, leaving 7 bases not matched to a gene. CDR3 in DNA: TGTGCCAGCAGCGGGGAGACAGGGGCTCTGAACACTGAAGCTTTCTTT. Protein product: CASSGETGALNTEAFF.

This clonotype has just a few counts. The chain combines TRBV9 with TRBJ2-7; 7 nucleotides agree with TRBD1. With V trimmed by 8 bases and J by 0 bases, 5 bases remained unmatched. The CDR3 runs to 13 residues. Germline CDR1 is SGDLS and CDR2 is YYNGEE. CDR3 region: CARIDRASYEQYF. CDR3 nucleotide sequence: TGTGCCAGGATCGACAGGGCCTCCTACGAGCAGTACTTC.

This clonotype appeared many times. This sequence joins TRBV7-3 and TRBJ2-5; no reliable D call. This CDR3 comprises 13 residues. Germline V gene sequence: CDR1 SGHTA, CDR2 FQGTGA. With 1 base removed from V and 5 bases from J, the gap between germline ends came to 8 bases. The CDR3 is CASSLSLSETQYF. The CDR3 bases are TGTGCCAGCAGCTTAAGTCTATCGGAGACCCAGTACTTC.

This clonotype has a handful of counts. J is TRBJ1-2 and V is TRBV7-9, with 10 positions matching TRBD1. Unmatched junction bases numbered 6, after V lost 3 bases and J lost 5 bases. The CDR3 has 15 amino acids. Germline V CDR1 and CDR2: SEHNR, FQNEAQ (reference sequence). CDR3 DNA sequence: TGTGCCAGCAGCTTGTTGACAGGGGGCTGGTATGGCTACACCTTC. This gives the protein CASSLLTGGWYGYTF.

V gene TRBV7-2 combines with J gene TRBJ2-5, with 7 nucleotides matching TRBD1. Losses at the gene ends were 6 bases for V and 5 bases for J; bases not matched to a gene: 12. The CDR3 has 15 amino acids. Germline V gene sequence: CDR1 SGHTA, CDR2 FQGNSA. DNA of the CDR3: TGTGCCAGCAGTCCCCCGGGACAGTGGACGGAGACCCAGTACTTC. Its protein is CASSPPGQWTETQYF.

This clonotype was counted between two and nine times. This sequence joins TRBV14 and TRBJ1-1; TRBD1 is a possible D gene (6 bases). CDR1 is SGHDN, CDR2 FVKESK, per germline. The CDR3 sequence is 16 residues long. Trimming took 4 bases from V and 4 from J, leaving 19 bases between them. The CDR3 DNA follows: TGTGCCAGCAGCCTCTCGGCCGGGCAGGGGAGCACTGAAGCTTTCTTT. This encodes CASSLSAGQGSTEAFF.

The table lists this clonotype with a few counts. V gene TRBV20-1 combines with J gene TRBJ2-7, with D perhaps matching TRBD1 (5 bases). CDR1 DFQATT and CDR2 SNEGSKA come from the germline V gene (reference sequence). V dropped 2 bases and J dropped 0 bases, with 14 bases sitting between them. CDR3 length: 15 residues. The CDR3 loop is CSARRRQRSSYEQYF. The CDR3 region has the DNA TGCAGTGCTAGACGACGACAGAGGAGCTCCTACGAGCAGTACTTC.

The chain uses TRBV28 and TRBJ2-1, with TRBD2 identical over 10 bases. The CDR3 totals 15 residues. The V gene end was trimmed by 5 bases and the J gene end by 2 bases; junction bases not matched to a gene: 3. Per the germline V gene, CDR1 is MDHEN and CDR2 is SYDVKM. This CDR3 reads CASSPLAGPYNEQFF. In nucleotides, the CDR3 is TGTGCCAGCAGTCCACTAGCGGGGCCCTACAATGAGCAGTTCTTC.

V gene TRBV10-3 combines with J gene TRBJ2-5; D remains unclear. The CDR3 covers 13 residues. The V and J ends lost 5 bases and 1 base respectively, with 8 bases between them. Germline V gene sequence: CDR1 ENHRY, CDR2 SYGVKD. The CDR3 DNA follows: TGTGCCATCAGTCCGGGCTCCCAAGAGACCCAGTACTTC. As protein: CAISPGSQETQYF.

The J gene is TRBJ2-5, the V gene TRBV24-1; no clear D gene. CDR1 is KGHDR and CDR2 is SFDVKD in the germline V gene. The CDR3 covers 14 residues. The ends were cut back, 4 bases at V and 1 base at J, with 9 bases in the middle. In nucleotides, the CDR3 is TGTGCCACCAGTGAAAACAAGCGCCAAGAGACCCAGTACTTC. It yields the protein CATSENKRQETQYF.

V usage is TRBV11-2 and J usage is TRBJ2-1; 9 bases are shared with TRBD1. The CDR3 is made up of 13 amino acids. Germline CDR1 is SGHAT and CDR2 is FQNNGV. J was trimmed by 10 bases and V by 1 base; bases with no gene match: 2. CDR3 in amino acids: CASSLAGTGEQFF. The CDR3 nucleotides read TGTGCCAGCAGCTTAGCTGGGACAGGGGAGCAGTTCTTC.

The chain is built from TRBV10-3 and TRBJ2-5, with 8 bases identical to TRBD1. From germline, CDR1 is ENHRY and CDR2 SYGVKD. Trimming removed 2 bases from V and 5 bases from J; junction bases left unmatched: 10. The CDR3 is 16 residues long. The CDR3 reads CAISETSGGDGETQYF. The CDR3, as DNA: TGTGCCATCAGTGAGACCTCAGGGGGCGACGGGGAGACCCAGTACTTC.

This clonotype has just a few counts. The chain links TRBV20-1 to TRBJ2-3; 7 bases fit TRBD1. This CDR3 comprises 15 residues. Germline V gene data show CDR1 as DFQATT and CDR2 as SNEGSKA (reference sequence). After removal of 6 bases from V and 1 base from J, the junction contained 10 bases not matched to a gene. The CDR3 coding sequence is TGCAGTGCGACGCCGACAGGGTTGCGCACAGATACGCAGTATTTT. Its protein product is CSATPTGLRTDTQYF.

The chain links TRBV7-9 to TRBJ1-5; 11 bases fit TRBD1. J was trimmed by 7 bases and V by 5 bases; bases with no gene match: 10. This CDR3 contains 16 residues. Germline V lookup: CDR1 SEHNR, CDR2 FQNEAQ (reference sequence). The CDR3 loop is CASSGRTGGAGQPQHF. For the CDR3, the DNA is TGTGCCAGCAGCGGCCGGACAGGGGGCGCCGGCCAGCCCCAGCATTTT.

This CDR3 reads CSARDGGRVGNEQFF. CDR3 nucleotide sequence: TGCAGTGCTAGAGATGGTGGACGGGTCGGGAATGAGCAGTTCTTC. The chain has TRBV20-1 and TRBJ2-1; D uncertain. Trimming removed 0 bases from V and 7 bases from J, with 16 bases in between. The CDR3 consists of 15 residues. The V gene's germline CDR1 is DFQATT and CDR2 SNEGSKA (reference sequence).

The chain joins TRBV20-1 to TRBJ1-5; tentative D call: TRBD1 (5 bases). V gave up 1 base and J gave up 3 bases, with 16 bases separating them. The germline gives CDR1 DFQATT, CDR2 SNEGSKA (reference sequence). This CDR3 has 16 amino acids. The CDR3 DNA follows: TGCAGTGCTAGAGCGGCAGGGTGGCAGCACAATCAGCCCCAGCATTTT. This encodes CSARAAGWQHNQPQHF.